These 11 T cell receptor beta chains were sequenced from one sample in a study of cytotoxic CD8 clonotypes in ibrutinib-treated CLL. Sequencing was performed with immunoSEQ multiplex PCR; in TCRdb, only in-frame clones are kept and a portion is missing. The table lists about 24,000 clones, 55% to 75% of them singletons. The sequencing here drew on PBMCs, taken after 12 months of ibrutinib treatment. These receptors all stem from a human donor with chronic lymphocytic leukemia.

This clone was seen more than once but under ten times. The V and J genes are TRBV4-3 and TRBJ2-7; D possibly corresponds to TRBD2 (6 bases). Trimming took off 5 bases at V and 3 bases at J, with 26 bases between the two ends. Germline assignment: CDR1 LGHNA and CDR2 YSLEER. The CDR3 consists of 18 residues. The CDR3 protein is CASSIRVWGGQGGYEQYF. In DNA, the CDR3 is TGCGCCAGCAGCATCCGGGTCTGGGGTGGGCAGGGAGGCTACGAGCAGTACTTC.

V usage is TRBV29-1 and J usage is TRBJ2-3; 7 nucleotides agree with TRBD2. V lost 7 bases to trimming and J lost 0 bases; unmatched junction nucleotides: 1. From germline, CDR1 is SQVTM and CDR2 ANQGSEA. The CDR3 length is 12 residues. The CDR3 DNA follows: TGCAGCGCCGGGGGGAGCACAGATACGCAGTATTTT. This codes for CSAGGSTDTQYF.

This clone was counted between two and nine times. V and J are TRBV29-1 and TRBJ1-4; no reliable D call. The CDR3 covers 12 residues. Germline CDR1 reads SQVTM; CDR2 reads ANQGSEA. Trimming took 6 bases from V and 6 from J, leaving 11 bases between them. This chain's CDR3 is CSVGRSDEKLFF. The CDR3 bases are TGCAGCGTCGGCCGTTCTGATGAAAAACTGTTTTTT. Drawing the rest from reference TRBV29-1 and TRBJ1-4, the complete variable domain is SAVISQKPSRDICQRGTSLTIQCQVDSQVTMMFWYRQQPGQSLTLIATANQGSEATYESGFVIDKFPISRPNLTFSTLTVSNMSPEDSSIYLCSVGRSDEKLFFGSGTQLSVL.

This chain joins TRBV6-1 and TRBJ1-2, with D uncertain. The CDR3 loop spans 17 amino acids. Germline CDR1 is MNHNS and CDR2 is SASEGT. The V end lost 0 bases, the J end lost 4 bases, and 18 bases lay between the germline ends. The CDR3 loop reads CASSEAGWDNSIYGYTF. The DNA for the CDR3 is TGTGCCAGCAGTGAAGCAGGGTGGGATAACTCTATCTATGGCTACACCTTC.

CDR3 in DNA: TGTGCCAGCAGTATCCTAGGGACAGGGGGCTACGAGCAGTACTTC. Amino acids: CASSILGTGGYEQYF. The chain has TRBV27 and TRBJ2-7; 11 nucleotides line up with TRBD1. Unmatched junction bases numbered 6, after V lost 5 bases and J lost 3 bases. The CDR3 covers 15 residues. Germline V gene data show CDR1 as MNHEY and CDR2 as SMNVEV (reference sequence).

The chain employs TRBV30 and TRBJ2-3; 8 bases match TRBD1. V dropped 3 bases and J dropped 1; count of bases not matched to a gene: 3. Germline values: CDR1 GTSNPN, CDR2 SVGIG (reference sequence). CDR3 size: 14 residues. The CDR3, as DNA: TGTGCCTGGAGAGACAGGGGCCGCACAGATACGCAGTATTTT. As protein: CAWRDRGRTDTQYF. The full variable domain, with the rest looked up from reference TRBV30 and TRBJ2-3, is SQTIHQWPATLVQPVGSPLSLECTVEGTSNPNLYWYRQAAGRGLQLLFYSVGIGQISSEVPQNLSASRPQDRQFILSSKKLLLSDSGFYLCAWRDRGRTDTQYFGPGTRLTVL.

This chain connects TRBV4-1 to TRBJ1-6; D might be TRBD1 (6 bases). In germline, CDR1 is MGHRA, CDR2 YSYEKL. V was cut by 6 bases and J by 8 bases, with 17 bases left in between. The CDR3 extends over 15 amino acids. Here the CDR3 reads CASRTNTGRDSPLHF. The CDR3 DNA is TGCGCCAGCAGGACTAATACAGGGCGAGATTCACCCCTCCACTTT.

This sequence joins TRBV11-2 and TRBJ2-3, with 7 bases matching TRBD1. CDR1 is SGHAT and CDR2 is FQNNGV in the germline V gene. This CDR3 contains 15 residues. V lost 6 bases to trimming and J lost 5 bases; unmatched junction nucleotides: 11. CDR3 DNA: TGTGCCAGCAGGGCAGACAGGGATTCTCAAGATACGCAGTATTTT. Its translation is CASRADRDSQDTQYF.

The genes are TRBV5-6 and TRBJ1-2; D is uncertain. The CDR3 has 11 amino acids. The ends were cut back, 0 bases at V and 8 bases at J, with 5 bases in the middle. CDR1 is SGHDT, CDR2 YYEEEE, per germline. CDR3 sequence: CASSLAGGYTF. CDR3 coding DNA: TGTGCCAGCAGCTTGGCCGGCGGCTACACCTTC. The complete variable domain, with remaining parts taken from reference TRBV5-6 and TRBJ1-2, reads DAGVTQSPTHLIKTRGQQVTLRCSPKSGHDTVSWYQQALGQGPQFIFQYYEEEERQRGNFPDRFSGHQFPNYSSELNVNALLLGDSALYLCASSLAGGYTFGSGTRLTVV.

This sequence joins TRBV5-1 and TRBJ2-1, with D possibly called TRBD1 or TRBD2 (5 bases each). The CDR3 extends over 15 amino acids. CDR1 and CDR2 (germline): SGHRS, YFSETQ. V lost 0 bases, J lost 10 bases, and 17 bases lay in between. The DNA of the CDR3 is TGCGCCAGCAGCTTGGGCGCAGGGACGATCAAAGAGCAGTTCTTC. Its protein product is CASSLGAGTIKEQFF.

The gene calls are TRBV2 and TRBJ2-3, with 9 bases aligning to TRBD2. This CDR3 spans 14 amino acids. The germline gives CDR1 SNHLY, CDR2 FYNNEI. The J segment lost 4 bases and the V segment lost 7 bases, leaving 6 bases of the junction unmatched. In nucleotides, the CDR3 is TGTGCCAGCAACAAACTAGCGGGTGCAGATACGCAGTATTTT. It codes for CASNKLAGADTQYF.